Listed here is a single TCR beta chain. Its antigen is currently unknown. From around 500 ng of total RNA, TCR beta-specific cDNA was reverse-transcribed using a constant-region primer. Modified slightly, ARM-PCR produced TCR beta libraries over three nested multiplex PCR rounds. MiXCR, run by TCRdb on the multiplex PCR reads, gives a single entry per CDR3 protein. The profile shows approximately 310,000 distinct CDR3 sequences, 60% to 80% of them singletons. The source of the blood RNA was unsorted whole blood, and germline DNA was extracted as well. Collected before surgery were about 4 milliliters of peripheral blood. This entry is derived from a study of tumor-infiltrating lymphocytes in primary liver carcinoma. Study-wide results and limits: Tumor specimens were characterized by a significantly higher top-250-clone fraction than blood (p = 0.039). Researchers did not compare CD4+ and CD8+ repertoires, as samples were bulk unsorted.

The source is a man aged 35 to 55 with primary liver carcinoma and hepatitis B virus infection. Specimen: peripheral blood.

CDR3: CAISDLNNEQFF. The CDR3 DNA reads TGTGCCATCAGTGATCTTAACAATGAGCAGTTCTTC. The chain recombines TRBV10-3 with TRBJ2-1; D remains ambiguous. The CDR3 has 12 residues. CDR1 is ENHRY, CDR2 SYGVKD, per germline. Trimming pared 3 bases from V and 5 bases from J, leaving 5 bases between.